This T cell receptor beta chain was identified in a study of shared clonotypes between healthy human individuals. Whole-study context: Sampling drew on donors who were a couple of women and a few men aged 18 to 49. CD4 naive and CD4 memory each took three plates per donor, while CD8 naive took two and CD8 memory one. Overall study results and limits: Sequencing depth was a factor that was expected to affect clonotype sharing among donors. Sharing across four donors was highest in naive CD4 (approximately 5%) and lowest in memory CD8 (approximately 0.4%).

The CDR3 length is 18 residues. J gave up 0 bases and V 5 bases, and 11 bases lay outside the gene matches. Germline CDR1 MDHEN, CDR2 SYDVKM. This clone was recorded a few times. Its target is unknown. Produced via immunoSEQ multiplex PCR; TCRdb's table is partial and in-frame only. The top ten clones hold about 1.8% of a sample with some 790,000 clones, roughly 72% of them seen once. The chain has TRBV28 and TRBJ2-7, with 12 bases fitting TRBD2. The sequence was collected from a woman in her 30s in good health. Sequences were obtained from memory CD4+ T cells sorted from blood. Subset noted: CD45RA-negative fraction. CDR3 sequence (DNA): TGTGCCAGCAGTCCCCCGGCTAGCGGGAGGGCAAGCTCCTACGAGCAGTACTTC. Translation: CASSPPASGRASSYEQYF.